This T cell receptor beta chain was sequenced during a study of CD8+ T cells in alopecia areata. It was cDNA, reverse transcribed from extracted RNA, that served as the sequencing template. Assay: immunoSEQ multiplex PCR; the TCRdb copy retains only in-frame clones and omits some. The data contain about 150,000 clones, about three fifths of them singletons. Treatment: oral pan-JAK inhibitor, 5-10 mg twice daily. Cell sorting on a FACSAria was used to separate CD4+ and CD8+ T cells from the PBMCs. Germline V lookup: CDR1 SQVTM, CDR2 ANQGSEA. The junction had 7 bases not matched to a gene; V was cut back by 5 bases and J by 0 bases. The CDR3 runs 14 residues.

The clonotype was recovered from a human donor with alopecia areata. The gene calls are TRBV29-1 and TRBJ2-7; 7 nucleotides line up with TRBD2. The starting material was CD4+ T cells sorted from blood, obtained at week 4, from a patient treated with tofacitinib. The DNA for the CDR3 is TGCAGCGTTCGCCTAGCGGCCTTCTCCTACGAGCAGTACTTC. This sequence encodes CSVRLAAFSYEQYF.